This TCR beta chain stems from a study of post-analysis software for immune sequencing data. This clonotype was found once. Antigen: not known. Losses at the gene ends were 5 bases for V and 4 bases for J; bases not matched to a gene: 7. The CDR3 spans 14 residues. Prepared libraries of TCR beta cDNA carried unique molecular identifiers. TCRdb fed the PCR reads into MiXCR, producing one record per CDR3 protein. The sample has more than 500,000 distinct CDR3 sequences, around 31% seen once. Study results and caveats: Elevated frequency relative to controls characterized roughly 5 TRBV segments in patients, TRBV5-6, TRBV5-1 and TRBV20-1 among them.

The sequencing input was blood. The sequence was collected from a girl aged 2 to 17 with multiple sclerosis. The rearrangement uses TRBV12-3 or TRBV12-4 and TRBJ1-2; 7 nucleotides match TRBD1. The CDR3, as DNA: TGTGCCAGCAGTCTGTCGGACAGGCCCTATGGCTACACCTTC. It yields the protein CASSLSDRPYGYTF.